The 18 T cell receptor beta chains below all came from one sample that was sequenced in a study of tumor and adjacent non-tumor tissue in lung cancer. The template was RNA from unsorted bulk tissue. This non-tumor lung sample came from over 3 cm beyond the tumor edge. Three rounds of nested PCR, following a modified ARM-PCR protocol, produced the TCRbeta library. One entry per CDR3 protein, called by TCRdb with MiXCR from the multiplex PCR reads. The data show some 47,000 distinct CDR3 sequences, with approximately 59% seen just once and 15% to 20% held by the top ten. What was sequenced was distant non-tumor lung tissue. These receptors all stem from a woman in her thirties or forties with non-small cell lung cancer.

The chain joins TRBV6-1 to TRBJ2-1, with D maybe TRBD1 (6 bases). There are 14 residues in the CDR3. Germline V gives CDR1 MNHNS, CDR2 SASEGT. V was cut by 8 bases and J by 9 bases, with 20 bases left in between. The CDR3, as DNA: TGTGCCAGCGGATTAGACTGGACAGAAAGTGAGCAGTTCTTC. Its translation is CASGLDWTESEQFF.

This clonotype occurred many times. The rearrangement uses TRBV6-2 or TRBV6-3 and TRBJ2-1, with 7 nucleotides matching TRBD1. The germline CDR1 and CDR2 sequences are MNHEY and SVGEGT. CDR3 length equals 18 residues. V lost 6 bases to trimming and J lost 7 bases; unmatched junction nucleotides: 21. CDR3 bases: TGTGCCAGCAGCTTAACCGAAAGACAGGGATCTTTAGGAAATGAGCAGTTCTTC. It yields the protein CASSLTERQGSLGNEQFF.

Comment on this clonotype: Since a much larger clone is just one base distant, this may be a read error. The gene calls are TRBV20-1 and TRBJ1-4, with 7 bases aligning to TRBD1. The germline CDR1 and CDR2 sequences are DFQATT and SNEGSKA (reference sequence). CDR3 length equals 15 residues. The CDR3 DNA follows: TGCAGTGCTAGAGCCTTCGGGACAGCAGCAGAAAAACCGTTTTTT. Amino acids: CSARAFGTAAEKPFF.

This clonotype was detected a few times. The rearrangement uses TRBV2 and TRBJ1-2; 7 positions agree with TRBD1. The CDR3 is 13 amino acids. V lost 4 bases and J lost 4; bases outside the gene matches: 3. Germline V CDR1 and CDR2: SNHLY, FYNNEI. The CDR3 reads CASSAGTAYGYTF. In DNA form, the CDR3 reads TGTGCCAGCAGTGCCGGGACAGCCTATGGCTACACCTTC.

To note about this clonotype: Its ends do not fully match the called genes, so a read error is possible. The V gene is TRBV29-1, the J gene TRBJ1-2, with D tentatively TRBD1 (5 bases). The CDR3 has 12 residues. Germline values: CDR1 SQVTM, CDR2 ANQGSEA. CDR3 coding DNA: TGCAGGGTTGTTGGGGGAAGCTATGGCTACACCTTC. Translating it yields CRVVGGSYGYTF.

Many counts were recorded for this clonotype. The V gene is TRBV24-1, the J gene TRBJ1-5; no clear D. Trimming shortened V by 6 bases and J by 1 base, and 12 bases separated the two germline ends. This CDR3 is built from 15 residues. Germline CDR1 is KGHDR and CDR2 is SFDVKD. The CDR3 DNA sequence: TGTGCCACCAGTAACTCATTTGGGAGCAATCAGCCCCAGCATTTT. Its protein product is CATSNSFGSNQPQHF.

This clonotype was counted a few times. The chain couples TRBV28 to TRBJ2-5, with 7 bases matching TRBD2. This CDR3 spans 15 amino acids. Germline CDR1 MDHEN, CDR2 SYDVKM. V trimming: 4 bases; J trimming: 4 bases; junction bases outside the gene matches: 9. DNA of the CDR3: TGTGCCAGCAGTTCCGGGGGAGGGGTGGGAGAGACCCAGTACTTC. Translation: CASSSGGGVGETQYF. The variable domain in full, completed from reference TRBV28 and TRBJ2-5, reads DVKVTQSSRYLVKRTGEKVFLECVQDMDHENMFWYRQDPGLGLRLIYFSYDVKMKEKGDIPEGYSVSREKKERFSLILESASTNQTSMYLCASSSGGGVGETQYFGPGTRLLVL.

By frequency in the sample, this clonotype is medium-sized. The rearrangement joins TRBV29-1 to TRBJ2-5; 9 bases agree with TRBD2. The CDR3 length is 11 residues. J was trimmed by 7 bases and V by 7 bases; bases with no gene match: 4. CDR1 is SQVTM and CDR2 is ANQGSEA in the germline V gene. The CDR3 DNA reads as TGCAGCGGAGAGCGGGAGGCGACCCAGTACTTC. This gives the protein CSGEREATQYF.

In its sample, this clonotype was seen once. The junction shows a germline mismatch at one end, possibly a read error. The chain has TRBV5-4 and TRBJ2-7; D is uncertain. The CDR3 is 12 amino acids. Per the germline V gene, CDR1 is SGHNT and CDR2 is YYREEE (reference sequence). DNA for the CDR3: TGTGCCAGCAGCTACCCCAGCTACGTGCAGTACTTC. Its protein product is CASSYPSYVQYF.

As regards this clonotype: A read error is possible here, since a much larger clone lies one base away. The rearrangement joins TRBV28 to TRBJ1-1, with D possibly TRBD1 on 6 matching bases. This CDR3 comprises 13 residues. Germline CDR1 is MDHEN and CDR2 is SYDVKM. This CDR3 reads CASSLTGQTGAFF. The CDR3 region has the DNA TGTGCCAGCAGTTTAACAGGGCAAACTGGAGCTTTCTTT.

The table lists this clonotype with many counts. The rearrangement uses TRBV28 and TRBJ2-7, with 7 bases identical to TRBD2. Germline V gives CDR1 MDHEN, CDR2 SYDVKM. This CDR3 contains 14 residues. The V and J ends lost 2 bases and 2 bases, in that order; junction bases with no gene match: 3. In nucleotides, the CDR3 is TGTGCCAGCAGTTTAATGGGAGGGCCCTACGAGCAGTACTTC. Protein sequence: CASSLMGGPYEQYF.

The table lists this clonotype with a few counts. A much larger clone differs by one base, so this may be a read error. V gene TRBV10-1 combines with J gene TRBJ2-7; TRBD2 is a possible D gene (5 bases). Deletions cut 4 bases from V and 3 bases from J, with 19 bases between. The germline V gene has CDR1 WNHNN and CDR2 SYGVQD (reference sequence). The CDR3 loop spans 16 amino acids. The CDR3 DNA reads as TGCGCCAGCAGTGTAACAGCGGACGGTCCCGACTACGAGCAGTACTTC. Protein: CASSVTADGPDYEQYF.

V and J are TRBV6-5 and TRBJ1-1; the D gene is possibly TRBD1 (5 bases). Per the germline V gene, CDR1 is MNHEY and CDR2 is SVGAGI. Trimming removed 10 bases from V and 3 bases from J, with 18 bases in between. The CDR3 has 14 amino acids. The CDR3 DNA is TGTGCCAAGAGCAACCTGGGACGGGACACTGAAGCTTTCTTT. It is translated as CAKSNLGRDTEAFF.

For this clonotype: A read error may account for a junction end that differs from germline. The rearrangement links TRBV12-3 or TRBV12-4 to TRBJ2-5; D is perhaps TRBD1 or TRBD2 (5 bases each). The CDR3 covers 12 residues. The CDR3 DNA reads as TGTGCCAGCAGCTTCTCTAGGGACGCCCAATACTTC. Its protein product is CASSFSRDAQYF.

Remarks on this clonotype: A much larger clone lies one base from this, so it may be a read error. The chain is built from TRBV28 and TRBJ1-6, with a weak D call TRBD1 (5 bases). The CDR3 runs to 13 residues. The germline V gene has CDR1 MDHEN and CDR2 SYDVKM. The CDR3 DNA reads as TGTGTCAGCAGCCCGAGGGGAATATCACCCCTCCACTTT. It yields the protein CVSSPRGISPLHF.

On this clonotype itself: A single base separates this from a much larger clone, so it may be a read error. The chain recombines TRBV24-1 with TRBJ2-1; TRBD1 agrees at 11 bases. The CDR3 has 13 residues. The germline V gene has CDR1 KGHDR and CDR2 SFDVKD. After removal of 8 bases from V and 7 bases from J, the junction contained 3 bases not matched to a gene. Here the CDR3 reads CATNGDRGNEQFF. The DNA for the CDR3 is TGTGCCACCAATGGGGACAGGGGGAATGAGCAGTTCTTC.

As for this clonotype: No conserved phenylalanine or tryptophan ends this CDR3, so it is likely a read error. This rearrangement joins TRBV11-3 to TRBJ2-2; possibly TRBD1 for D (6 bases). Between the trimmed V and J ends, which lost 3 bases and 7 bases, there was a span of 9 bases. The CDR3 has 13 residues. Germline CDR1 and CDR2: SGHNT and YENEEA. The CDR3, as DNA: TGTGCCAGCAGCTTGGGGGACATCGGGGAGCTGTTTATT. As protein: CASSLGDIGELFI.

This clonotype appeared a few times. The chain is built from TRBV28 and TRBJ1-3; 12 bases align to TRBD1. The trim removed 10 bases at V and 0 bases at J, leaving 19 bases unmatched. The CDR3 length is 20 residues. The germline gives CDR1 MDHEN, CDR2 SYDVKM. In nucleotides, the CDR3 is TGTGCCACCCACCGCGCCCCCGGGACAGGGGGCGAGAACTCTGGAAACACCATATATTTT. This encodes CATHRAPGTGGENSGNTIYF.